Listed here are 32 T cell receptor beta chains from one sample, sequenced in a study of CD8+ T cells in alopecia areata. RNA extraction was followed by reverse transcription into cDNA, which acted as the sequencing template. Using immunoSEQ multiplex PCR, the repertoire was profiled, and TCRdb retains in-frame clones only, with some absent. The sample lists about 150,000 clones, roughly 64% occurring once. The specimen comprised CD4+ T cells sorted from blood, sampled at week 0. The receptors stem from a human donor with alopecia areata.

This CDR3 is CASSRPGDTQYF. In nucleotides, the CDR3 is TGCGCCAGCAGCCGACCCGGGGATACGCAGTATTTT. The chain combines TRBV5-1 with TRBJ2-3; D is undetermined. The CDR3 loop spans 12 amino acids. Trimming cost V 4 bases and J 6 bases, with 9 bases left between them. The germline V gene has CDR1 SGHRS and CDR2 YFSETQ.

In this sample, this clone turned up a few times. The chain joins TRBV6-6 to TRBJ1-3; D perhaps matches TRBD1 (5 bases). The germline V gene has CDR1 MNHNY and CDR2 SVGAGI (reference sequence). V lost 4 bases to trimming and J lost 0 bases, with 7 bases between them. The CDR3 runs to 14 residues. The CDR3 DNA follows: TGTGCCAGCAGTTTAGGACACTCTGGAAACACCATATATTTT. Residues: CASSLGHSGNTIYF.

V and J are TRBV27 and TRBJ1-2; D gene uncertain. Germline loops: CDR1 MNHEY, CDR2 SMNVEV (reference sequence). Deletions cut 5 bases from V and 4 bases from J, with 11 bases between. This CDR3 is 13 amino acids long. CDR3 in amino acids: CASSGGYIYGYTF. The CDR3 DNA is TGTGCCAGCAGTGGAGGGTATATCTATGGCTACACCTTC.

On this clone: One end of the junction does not line up with germline, which may come from a read error. This chain connects TRBV7-7 to TRBJ2-7; 8 bases map to TRBD1. Germline loops: CDR1 SSHAT, CDR2 FNYEAQ (reference sequence). The CDR3 has 15 residues. The CDR3 is CASSLGQASSYEQYF. Here the CDR3 DNA reads TGTGCTAGCAGCTTGGGACAGGCTAGCTCCTACGAGCAGTACTTC.

In its sample, this clone was seen a few times. The chain links TRBV9 to TRBJ2-4; TRBD2 might be the D (6 bases). This CDR3 has 13 amino acids. Germline lookup yields CDR1 SGDLS and CDR2 YYNGEE. Deletions cut 2 bases from V and 9 bases from J, with 12 bases between. DNA for the CDR3: TGTGCCAGCAGCGTCCAACAGGAGGGCATTCAGTACTTC. This encodes CASSVQQEGIQYF.

The chain employs TRBV2 and TRBJ2-7, with D uncertain. This CDR3 region has 14 residues. CDR1 is SNHLY and CDR2 is FYNNEI in the germline V gene. V lost 6 bases, J lost 0 bases, and 12 bases lay in between. The CDR3 DNA follows: TGTGCCAGCAGGATTCGACTTAGCTCCTACGAGCAGTACTTC. Its translation is CASRIRLSSYEQYF.

The chain combines TRBV7-2 with TRBJ1-1; 11 bases match TRBD1. The germline CDR1 and CDR2 sequences are SGHTA and FQGNSA. The CDR3 contains 15 residues. Trimming took 1 base from V and 7 from J; bases not matched to a gene: 5. This CDR3 is CASSLVGQGASEAFF. In DNA form, the CDR3 reads TGTGCCAGCAGCTTAGTAGGACAGGGGGCTAGTGAAGCTTTCTTT.

J is TRBJ2-3 and V is TRBV6-5, with D possibly being TRBD2 (6 bases). Looked up from germline, CDR1 is MNHEY and CDR2 is SVGAGI. The length of the CDR3 is 16 residues. V lost 0 bases to trimming and J lost 1 base, with 11 bases between them. The CDR3 coding sequence is TGTGCCAGCAGTTACTCCTCTGGCGGGGGCACAGATACGCAGTATTTT. Amino acid sequence: CASSYSSGGGTDTQYF.

This chain links TRBV7-8 with TRBJ2-3; 12 bases are a match to TRBD2. Trimming at V came to 2 bases and at J to 4 bases, leaving 4 bases not matched to a gene. Germline CDR1 reads SGHVS; CDR2 reads FQNEAQ. This CDR3 comprises 16 residues. The chain's CDR3 is CASSLWTSGDADTQYF. The CDR3 bases are TGTGCCAGCAGCTTATGGACTAGCGGGGACGCAGATACGCAGTATTTT.

The chain links TRBV14 to TRBJ2-7, with a possible D match to TRBD1 (6 bases). The germline CDR1 and CDR2 sequences are SGHDN and FVKESK. Deletions cut 2 bases from V and 3 bases from J, with 8 bases between. CDR3 length: 13 residues. The CDR3 bases are TGTGCCAGCAGCCAACAGGGGATCTACGAGCAGTACTTC. Encoded protein: CASSQQGIYEQYF.

This clone was picked up one time. The chain has TRBV5-1 and TRBJ2-3, with 7 bases identical to TRBD1. Trimming removed 7 bases from V and 2 bases from J; junction bases left unmatched: 7. This CDR3 region has 14 residues. Germline CDR1 is SGHRS and CDR2 is YFSETQ. The CDR3 loop is CASVDRASTDTQYF. DNA of the CDR3: TGCGCCAGCGTTGACAGGGCCTCCACAGATACGCAGTATTTT.

Of note for this clone: At one end the junction does not follow the germline gene, possibly because of a read error. The chain combines TRBV11-3 with TRBJ1-1; 9 bases line up with TRBD1. There are 15 residues in the CDR3. CDR1 and CDR2 (germline): SGHNT, YENEEA. CDR3 in amino acids: CASSRSGDRATPGEF. For the CDR3, the DNA is TGTGCCAGCAGTCGTTCGGGGGACAGGGCTACGCCAGGCGAATTT.

J is TRBJ2-2 and V is TRBV14; 7 bases match TRBD1. The CDR3 spans 14 residues. Unmatched junction bases numbered 6, after V lost 5 bases and J lost 6 bases. CDR1 and CDR2 (germline): SGHDN, FVKESK. The CDR3 nucleotides are TGTGCCAGCAGCGCCCGACAGGGAGCCGGGGAGCTGTTTTTT. Protein sequence: CASSARQGAGELFF.

J is TRBJ2-2 and V is TRBV18; D is uncertain. CDR1 and CDR2 from the germline V gene are KGHSH and LQKENI. The CDR3 length is 14 residues. The V end lost 0 bases, the J end lost 7 bases, and 9 bases lay between the germline ends. CDR3 sequence: CASSPPNGNGELFF. DNA of the CDR3: TGTGCCAGCTCACCACCCAACGGTAACGGGGAGCTGTTTTTT.

This clone was seen only once. J is TRBJ1-1 and V is TRBV11-1, with unresolved D. Germline V gives CDR1 SGHAT, CDR2 FQDESV (reference sequence). Trimming left V 4 bases short and J 2 bases short, with 5 bases between. The CDR3 spans 12 residues. CDR3 nucleotide sequence: TGTGCCAGCAGCTGGGCTAACACTGAAGCTTTCTTT. Its translation: CASSWANTEAFF.

This rearrangement joins TRBV7-2 to TRBJ1-1, with TRBD1 matching 8 bases. The V gene's germline CDR1 is SGHTA and CDR2 FQGNSA. V shed 3 bases, J shed 3 bases, and the junction held 3 bases outside the gene matches. CDR3 length: 14 residues. CDR3 residues: CASSFQGADTEAFF. For the CDR3, the DNA is TGTGCCAGCAGCTTCCAGGGGGCGGACACTGAAGCTTTCTTT.

The genes are TRBV2 and TRBJ2-3; 7 bases line up with TRBD2. Losses at the gene ends were 7 bases for V and 2 bases for J; bases not matched to a gene: 6. The CDR3 extends over 14 amino acids. Germline lookup yields CDR1 SNHLY and CDR2 FYNNEI. The CDR3 sequence is CASIDSGYTDTQYF. DNA for the CDR3: TGTGCCAGCATTGATAGCGGGTACACAGATACGCAGTATTTT.

V gene TRBV6-6 combines with J gene TRBJ1-2; D uncertain. V was trimmed by 5 bases and J by 4 bases, leaving 11 bases between them. The germline V gene encodes CDR1 MNHNY and CDR2 SVGAGI (reference sequence). This CDR3 has 13 amino acids. Written as DNA, the CDR3 is TGTGCCAGCAGTCGAACAGCTCCCTATGGCTACACCTTC. As protein: CASSRTAPYGYTF.

Ten or more counts support this clone. The genes are TRBV15 and TRBJ1-5; unclear D gene. With 0 bases removed from V and 6 bases from J, the gap between germline ends came to 12 bases. Germline CDR1 is LNHNV and CDR2 is YYDKDF (reference sequence). CDR3 length: 15 residues. The CDR3 sequence is CATSREFQEAQPQHF. In DNA form, the CDR3 reads TGTGCCACCAGCAGAGAATTCCAGGAGGCTCAGCCCCAGCATTTT.

The genes are TRBV30 and TRBJ2-1; weak D call: TRBD1 (5 bases). The V gene lost 1 base and the J gene lost 15 bases, with 16 bases spanning the gap. This CDR3 is built from 12 residues. CDR1 GTSNPN and CDR2 SVGIG come from the germline V gene (reference sequence). CDR3 sequence reads: CAWSGAGSTRFF. The CDR3 coding sequence is TGTGCCTGGAGTGGTGCAGGGTCCACGCGGTTCTTC.

The chain recombines TRBV30 with TRBJ1-5; 8 nucleotides line up with TRBD1. CDR3 length: 16 residues. With V trimmed by 3 bases and J by 0 bases, 7 bases remained unmatched. CDR1 and CDR2 (germline): GTSNPN, SVGIG (reference sequence). The CDR3: CAWRRSGQGSNQPQHF. In DNA form, the CDR3 reads TGTGCCTGGAGAAGGTCAGGACAGGGTAGCAATCAGCCCCAGCATTTT. The entire variable domain, with the rest obtained from reference TRBV30 and TRBJ1-5, is as follows: SQTIHQWPATLVQPVGSPLSLECTVEGTSNPNLYWYRQAAGRGLQLLFYSVGIGQISSEVPQNLSASRPQDRQFILSSKKLLLSDSGFYLCAWRRSGQGSNQPQHFGDGTRLSIL.

Concerning this clone: A junction end diverges from the germline sequence, so it may reflect a read error. The chain recombines TRBV27 with TRBJ1-2; 8 nucleotides match TRBD1. This CDR3 region has 16 residues. The germline V gene has CDR1 MNHEY and CDR2 SMNVEV (reference sequence). This CDR3 is CASSLSGTGPVYGYTF. The CDR3 region has the DNA TGTGCCAGCAGCTTATCAGGGACAGGTCCCGTCTATGGCTACACCTTC.

The chain uses TRBV19 and TRBJ2-5; D unresolved. Germline V lookup: CDR1 LNHDA, CDR2 SQIVND (reference sequence). With 6 bases removed from V and 5 bases from J, the gap between germline ends came to 7 bases. This CDR3 has 11 residues. The CDR3 DNA reads as TGTGCCAGTAGGTCCGGTGAGACCCAGTACTTC. It codes for CASRSGETQYF. The variable domain in full, completed from reference TRBV19 and TRBJ2-5, reads DGGITQSPKYLFRKEGQNVTLSCEQNLNHDAMYWYRQDPGQGLRLIYYSQIVNDFQKGDIAEGYSVSREKKESFPLTVTSAQKNPTAFYLCASRSGETQYFGPGTRLLVL.

This chain links TRBV5-1 with TRBJ2-4; D is tentatively TRBD1 or TRBD2 (5 bases each). The ends were cut back, 4 bases at V and 7 bases at J, with 12 bases in the middle. There are 13 residues in the CDR3. The germline CDR1 and CDR2 sequences are SGHRS and YFSETQ. The CDR3 sequence is CASSMGPGNIQYF. CDR3 nucleotides: TGCGCCAGCAGCATGGGACCGGGGAACATTCAGTACTTC. Together with reference TRBV5-1 and TRBJ2-4, the CDR3 gives the full variable domain: KAGVTQTPRYLIKTRGQQVTLSCSPISGHRSVSWYQQTPGQGLQFLFEYFSETQRNKGNFPGRFSGRQFSNSRSEMNVSTLELGDSALYLCASSMGPGNIQYFGAGTRLSVL.

The V gene is TRBV9, the J gene TRBJ2-1; TRBD1 agrees at 12 bases. CDR3 length equals 15 residues. From germline, CDR1 is SGDLS and CDR2 YYNGEE. V shed 6 bases, J shed 5 bases, and the junction held 6 bases outside the gene matches. The CDR3 DNA is TGTGCCAGCAAAGGGGACAGGGGGCAAAACAATGAGCAGTTCTTC. As protein: CASKGDRGQNNEQFF.

This chain uses TRBV5-1 with TRBJ2-7, with 7 nucleotides matching TRBD1. Germline V gene sequence: CDR1 SGHRS, CDR2 YFSETQ. With 4 bases clipped from V and 6 bases from J, the junction kept 4 bases outside the gene matches. The CDR3 covers 12 residues. Here the CDR3 DNA reads TGCGCCAGCAGCCCGGGACAGTCCGAGCAGTACTTC. Translation: CASSPGQSEQYF.

This clone was observed a single time. The genes are TRBV6-4 and TRBJ1-2; D is ambiguous. Germline values: CDR1 MRHNA, CDR2 SNTAGT. V was pared by 0 bases and J by 4 bases, with 6 bases between. CDR3 length: 13 amino acids. As DNA, the CDR3 is TGTGCCAGCAGTGACTCCGGGGTCTATGGCTACACCTTC. It is translated as CASSDSGVYGYTF.

This clone appeared a few times. This rearrangement joins TRBV4-3 to TRBJ2-1, with 12 nucleotides matching TRBD2. Germline CDR1 is LGHNA and CDR2 is YSLEER. After removal of 4 bases from V and 2 bases from J, the junction contained 6 bases not matched to a gene. The length of the CDR3 is 17 residues. The CDR3 nucleotides are TGCGCCAGCAGCCGCAGACTAGCGGGGGAGACCTACAATGAGCAGTTCTTC. Translation: CASSRRLAGETYNEQFF.

The gene calls are TRBV30 and TRBJ1-1; D is unresolved. Trimming left V 2 bases short and J 1 base short, with 8 bases between. This CDR3 is 13 amino acids long. Per germline, CDR1 GTSNPN and CDR2 SVGIG (reference sequence). CDR3 loop: CAWSSAPNTEAFF. CDR3 in DNA: TGTGCCTGGAGTTCGGCACCGAACACTGAAGCTTTCTTT.

V and J are TRBV5-1 and TRBJ1-2; no definite D call. CDR1 and CDR2 from the germline V gene are SGHRS and YFSETQ. This CDR3 spans 13 amino acids. V lost 0 bases, J lost 8 bases, and 11 bases lay in between. The CDR3 sequence: CASSLAAGEGYTF. The CDR3 bases are TGCGCCAGCAGCTTGGCCGCAGGAGAGGGCTACACCTTC.

The chain has TRBV12-5 and TRBJ1-5; 7 bases are shared with TRBD1. The CDR3 has 14 residues. The J segment lost 5 bases and the V segment lost 1 base, leaving 2 bases of the junction unmatched. CDR1 LGHNT and CDR2 FRNRAP come from the germline V gene. The CDR3 nucleotides read TGTGCTAGTGGTTTGGAGGGGGCCCATCAGCCCCAGCATTTT. As protein: CASGLEGAHQPQHF. Full variable domain (remainder filled in from reference TRBV12-5 and TRBJ1-5): DARVTQTPRHKVTEMGQEVTMRCQPILGHNTVFWYRQTMMQGLELLAYFRNRAPLDDSGMPKDRFSAEMPDATLATLKIQPSEPRDSAVYFCASGLEGAHQPQHFGDGTRLSIL.

This clone was counted only a few times. The rearrangement uses TRBV4-1 and TRBJ2-2; 7 bases line up with TRBD2. Losses at the gene ends were 4 bases for V and 6 bases for J; bases not matched to a gene: 11. The CDR3 consists of 16 residues. CDR1 and CDR2 from the germline V gene are MGHRA and YSYEKL. As DNA, the CDR3 is TGCGCCAGCAGCCCCCAAATGACTAGCATCCCCGGGGAGCTGTTTTTT. Translated, it gives CASSPQMTSIPGELFF.